The 25 T cell receptor beta chains listed next were all sequenced from one sample in a study of cytomegalovirus exposure and HLA in healthy donors. In the PCR, 60 Vbeta and 13 Jbeta primers were used. Sequencing used immunoSEQ multiplex PCR; TCRdb keeps in-frame clones, though not all of them. The sample lists approximately 90,000 clones; approximately 63% were seen once. The sequencing sample was made of PBMCs. Source of these receptors: a woman aged 30 to 39 in good health and CMV-seronegative.

This clone was seen only once. The chain joins TRBV5-4 to TRBJ2-3; 7 bases agree with TRBD1. Germline CDR1 is SGHNT and CDR2 is YYREEE (reference sequence). This CDR3 contains 16 residues. V gave up 1 base and J gave up 0 bases; unmatched junction bases: 5. In nucleotides, the CDR3 is TGTGCCAGCAGCTTGACCAGGACAGGTAGCACAGATACGCAGTATTTT. It yields the protein CASSLTRTGSTDTQYF.

This clone was counted only a few times. The chain combines TRBV5-1 with TRBJ1-2, with TRBD1 matching over 9 bases. V lost 0 bases, J lost 5 bases, and 11 bases stayed unmatched. The CDR3 totals 17 residues. CDR1 and CDR2 from the germline V gene are SGHRS and YFSETQ. CDR3 protein: CASSLVPDGTGNYGYTF. DNA for the CDR3: TGCGCCAGCAGCTTGGTGCCTGACGGGACAGGGAATTATGGCTACACCTTC.

This chain links TRBV4-1 with TRBJ1-5, with D perhaps TRBD1 (6 bases). Trimming pared 3 bases from V and 10 bases from J, leaving 13 bases between. The CDR3 sequence is 13 residues long. Germline CDR1 reads MGHRA; CDR2 reads YSYEKL. For the CDR3, the DNA is TGCGCCAGCAGCCAGATGCGGGGGGCCCCCCAGCATTTT. This translates into CASSQMRGAPQHF.

This clone was recorded a few times. The chain carries TRBV9 and TRBJ2-7; tentatively, D is TRBD2 (6 bases). The CDR3 runs 13 residues. V was cut by 4 bases and J by 4 bases, with 12 bases left in between. Germline V CDR1 and CDR2: SGDLS, YYNGEE. The CDR3 protein is CASSRDGGYEQYF. The CDR3 coding sequence is TGTGCCAGCAGCCGCGACGGAGGGTACGAGCAGTACTTC.

The chain joins TRBV6-1 to TRBJ2-4; D perhaps matches TRBD2 (6 bases). V gave up 3 bases and J gave up 10 bases, with 13 bases separating them. The CDR3 runs to 13 residues. Germline V gives CDR1 MNHNS, CDR2 SASEGT. DNA for the CDR3: TGTGCCAGCAGTGATGGGACTGCCCCAATTCAGTACTTC. This translates into CASSDGTAPIQYF.

V gene TRBV15 combines with J gene TRBJ1-4, with unresolved D. Germline loops: CDR1 LNHNV, CDR2 YYDKDF (reference sequence). The length of the CDR3 is 17 residues. V lost 0 bases and J 1 base, leaving 12 bases between the germline ends. As DNA, the CDR3 is TGTGCCACCAGCAGAGATCAAGGGAGAGGAACTAATGAAAAACTGTTTTTT. Translating it yields CATSRDQGRGTNEKLFF.

The genes are TRBV14 and TRBJ2-3, with 8 bases matching TRBD1. The J segment lost 3 bases and the V segment lost 0 bases, leaving 5 bases of the junction unmatched. From germline, CDR1 is SGHDN and CDR2 FVKESK. The CDR3 has 16 amino acids. The CDR3 coding sequence is TGTGCCAGCAGCCAAGAAACAGGGGGGAGTACAGATACGCAGTATTTT. Its protein product is CASSQETGGSTDTQYF.

This clone came up a few times. The chain couples TRBV6-6 to TRBJ1-2, with a tentative D call TRBD1 (5 bases). The V gene's germline CDR1 is MNHNY and CDR2 SVGAGI (reference sequence). The CDR3 has 14 amino acids. Trimming cost V 5 bases and J 0 bases, with 10 bases left between them. CDR3 protein: CASSHRSTNYGYTF. Here the CDR3 DNA reads TGTGCCAGCAGTCACAGGTCTACTAACTATGGCTACACCTTC.

Here the CDR3 DNA reads TGTGCCACCTCGACTAGCGGGTCAGGCGCAGGGGAGACCCAGTACTTC. Protein sequence: CATSTSGSGAGETQYF. The chain combines TRBV19 with TRBJ2-5; 10 bases map to TRBD2. The CDR3 runs to 16 residues. Trimming at V came to 10 bases and at J to 5 bases, leaving 16 bases not matched to a gene. In germline, CDR1 is LNHDA, CDR2 SQIVND (reference sequence). Supplemented by reference TRBV19 and TRBJ2-5, the full variable domain reads DGGITQSPKYLFRKEGQNVTLSCEQNLNHDAMYWYRQDPGQGLRLIYYSQIVNDFQKGDIAEGYSVSREKKESFPLTVTSAQKNPTAFYLCATSTSGSGAGETQYFGPGTRLLVL.

J is TRBJ2-1 and V is TRBV12-5, with 8 bases lining up with TRBD2. The germline V gene has CDR1 LGHNT and CDR2 FRNRAP. The CDR3 totals 17 residues. V shed 0 bases and J 4 bases; nucleotides not matched to a gene: 8. The CDR3 nucleotides are TGTGCTAGTGGTTTGGTACTAGGACTAGCAGATTACAATGAGCAGTTCTTC. This encodes CASGLVLGLADYNEQFF.

The chain employs TRBV19 and TRBJ1-4; 12 bases are shared with TRBD1. Germline trimming cut 4 bases from V and 3 bases from J; bases unmatched to any gene: 9. The CDR3 length is 18 residues. Germline V gene data show CDR1 as LNHDA and CDR2 as SQIVND (reference sequence). DNA for the CDR3: TGTGCCAGTAGTACGGTTCCGGGACAGGGGGCAGCTAATGAAAAACTGTTTTTT. Its protein is CASSTVPGQGAANEKLFF.

The chain combines TRBV6-1 with TRBJ1-2, with TRBD1 as a possible D gene (5 bases). CDR3 length equals 15 residues. Trimming shortened V by 4 bases and J by 7 bases, and 19 bases separated the two germline ends. Germline assignment: CDR1 MNHNS and CDR2 SASEGT. CDR3 coding DNA: TGTGCCAGCAGTGCGGCACGGGAAAGGGGAGGTGGCTACACCTTC. It codes for CASSAARERGGGYTF.

The V call is TRBV19, the J call TRBJ2-3; TRBD2 matches at 12 bases. This CDR3 has 16 residues. The germline CDR1 and CDR2 sequences are LNHDA and SQIVND (reference sequence). Trimming took 4 bases from V and 5 from J; bases not matched to a gene: 7. CDR3 coding DNA: TGTGCCAGTAGTACCCGACTAGCGGGAGTAGTAGATACGCAGTATTTT. Its protein product is CASSTRLAGVVDTQYF.

In this sample, this clone turned up a few times. DNA of the CDR3: TGCAGCGCCGCGATGACAGCCCAAGAGACCCAGTACTTC. This encodes CSAAMTAQETQYF. The V and J genes are TRBV29-1 and TRBJ2-5; TRBD1 is a possible D gene (5 bases). Trimming pared 7 bases from V and 1 base from J, leaving 13 bases between. Germline lookup yields CDR1 SQVTM and CDR2 ANQGSEA. The CDR3 has 13 residues.

V is TRBV2 and J is TRBJ2-4, with 10 bases fitting TRBD2. Germline CDR1 and CDR2: SNHLY and FYNNEI. The CDR3 is 15 amino acids. With 11 bases clipped from V and 0 bases from J, the junction kept 7 bases outside the gene matches. Written as DNA, the CDR3 is TGTGCCGGCTCAGCGGGAGGGGTAGCCAAAAACATTCAGTACTTC. Residues: CAGSAGGVAKNIQYF.

The gene calls are TRBV28 and TRBJ1-1; the D is unclear. Trimming removed 3 bases from V and 1 base from J, with 9 bases in between. CDR1 and CDR2 (germline): MDHEN, SYDVKM. The CDR3 loop spans 14 amino acids. CDR3 in amino acids: CASSLNSRNTEAFF. CDR3 nucleotides: TGTGCCAGCAGTTTGAACAGTAGGAACACTGAAGCTTTCTTT. The full variable domain, completed using reference TRBV28 and TRBJ1-1, is DVKVTQSSRYLVKRTGEKVFLECVQDMDHENMFWYRQDPGLGLRLIYFSYDVKMKEKGDIPEGYSVSREKKERFSLILESASTNQTSMYLCASSLNSRNTEAFFGQGTRLTVV.

This clone has just one count. This rearrangement joins TRBV5-8 to TRBJ2-3; 8 nucleotides align to TRBD2. Germline values: CDR1 SGHTS, CDR2 YDEGEE. The CDR3 loop spans 15 amino acids. With 1 base clipped from V and 2 bases from J, the junction kept 3 bases outside the gene matches. The chain's CDR3 is CASSLRGGNTDTQYF. In DNA form, the CDR3 reads TGTGCCAGCAGCTTGCGGGGGGGAAACACAGATACGCAGTATTTT.

Here the CDR3 reads CASDDILPGRNYGYTF. CDR3 nucleotides: TGTGCCAGCGATGACATTCTCCCAGGGAGGAATTACGGCTACACCTTC. The chain is built from TRBV28 and TRBJ1-2, with a tentative D call TRBD1 (5 bases). There are 16 residues in the CDR3. The V and J ends lost 8 bases and 8 bases respectively, with 27 bases between them. Germline values: CDR1 MDHEN, CDR2 SYDVKM.

The rearrangement uses TRBV28 and TRBJ1-5; D gene unclear. Germline V gives CDR1 MDHEN, CDR2 SYDVKM. V was shortened by 4 bases and J by 4 bases, with 8 bases between the two germline ends. The CDR3 covers 13 residues. The CDR3 sequence is CASSSQLNQPQHF. In DNA form, the CDR3 reads TGTGCCAGCAGTTCTCAACTGAATCAGCCCCAGCATTTT. Full variable domain (outside the CDR3, taken from reference TRBV28 and TRBJ1-5): DVKVTQSSRYLVKRTGEKVFLECVQDMDHENMFWYRQDPGLGLRLIYFSYDVKMKEKGDIPEGYSVSREKKERFSLILESASTNQTSMYLCASSSQLNQPQHFGDGTRLSIL.

The chain joins TRBV7-8 to TRBJ2-7; TRBD2 might be the D (6 bases). Looked up from germline, CDR1 is SGHVS and CDR2 is FQNEAQ. V gave up 0 bases and J gave up 7 bases, with 22 bases separating them. This CDR3 is 17 amino acids long. DNA of the CDR3: TGTGCCAGCAGCTTAGCGGCGGGGACCCCTTTATATGGAGAGCAGTACTTC. This translates into CASSLAAGTPLYGEQYF.

V gene TRBV5-1 combines with J gene TRBJ2-5; 7 nucleotides line up with TRBD2. V gave up 5 bases and J gave up 5 bases; unmatched junction bases: 15. There are 16 residues in the CDR3. Germline V gene lookup returns CDR1 SGHRS and CDR2 YFSETQ. CDR3 in DNA: TGCGCCAGCAGACCCCGGGACCGCCGGGGAGGGGAGACCCAGTACTTC. It translates to CASRPRDRRGGETQYF.

The rearrangement uses TRBV28 and TRBJ2-1; 10 nucleotides match TRBD1. The CDR3 is 16 residues long. The V gene's germline CDR1 is MDHEN and CDR2 SYDVKM. V was clipped by 2 bases and J by 8 bases; unmatched bases: 9. The CDR3 DNA follows: TGTGCCAGCAGTTTAAATCGGGGACAGGGGAAGGATGAGCAGTTCTTC. This codes for CASSLNRGQGKDEQFF.

The rearrangement joins TRBV2 to TRBJ1-6; 7 bases align to TRBD1. Per the germline V gene, CDR1 is SNHLY and CDR2 is FYNNEI. CDR3 length: 14 residues. After removal of 6 bases from V and 11 bases from J, the junction contained 10 bases not matched to a gene. As DNA, the CDR3 is TGTGCCAGCAGAAGACAGGGCACCGAAACACCCCTCCACTTT. It specifies CASRRQGTETPLHF.

The J gene is TRBJ1-5, the V gene TRBV6-1; TRBD1 agrees at 11 bases. The CDR3 covers 17 residues. Germline values: CDR1 MNHNS, CDR2 SASEGT. V was pared by 3 bases and J by 3 bases, with 7 bases of the junction left unmatched. The CDR3 loop reads CASSEGGQGVYNQPQHF. DNA of the CDR3: TGTGCCAGCAGTGAGGGGGGACAGGGGGTCTACAATCAGCCCCAGCATTTT.

The genes are TRBV11-2 and TRBJ1-1, with TRBD1 identical over 8 bases. The trim removed 6 bases at V and 5 bases at J, leaving 11 bases unmatched. This CDR3 has 15 residues. Germline CDR1 reads SGHAT; CDR2 reads FQNNGV. Written as DNA, the CDR3 is TGTGCCAGCAGTTTCAAGGTGGACAGGGAGACTGAAGCTTTCTTT. Protein sequence: CASSFKVDRETEAFF. The full variable domain, in which reference TRBV11-2 and TRBJ1-1 provide the parts outside the CDR3, is EAGVAQSPRYKIIEKRQSVAFWCNPISGHATLYWYQQILGQGPKLLIQFQNNGVVDDSQLPKDRFSAERLKGVDSTLKIQPAKLEDSAVYLCASSFKVDRETEAFFGQGTRLTVV.